This T cell receptor beta chain came from a study of breast tumors, draining lymph nodes, adjacent tissues. MiXCR, run by TCRdb on the multiplex PCR reads, gives a single entry per CDR3 protein. Here the sample spans around 190,000 distinct CDR3 sequences, approximately 33% being singletons. Notes on this clonotype: The junction departs from germline at one end; a sequencing error may be responsible.

Per germline, CDR1 SGHRS and CDR2 YFSETQ. The CDR3 consists of 14 residues. Breast cancer patients provided tissue from their axillary draining lymph nodes. This TCR derives from a female donor with breast cancer. Some clones in this sample may be carry-over from other donors' samples. The V call is TRBV5-1, the J call TRBJ2-1; maybe TRBD2 (5 bases). The sequencing sample was made of axillary lymph node tissue. The CDR3 DNA reads as TGCGCCAGCAGCCTTCTAGCTTTAAACAAAGAGCAGTTCTTC. Translating gives CASSLLALNKEQFF.